This TCR beta chain derives from a study of T cell repertoires in cytomegalovirus infection (dated by TCRdb to the late 2010s). Study-wide context: The HLA type of each donor mattered for the analysis, because public TCR beta signatures pointed to carriage of CMV infection along with the matching HLA type.

A remark on this clonotype: Its antigen has not been determined. One junction end does not reproduce the germline sequence, and a read error may be involved.

Points the paper makes about the study in general: In both this cohort and an independent cohort of 300 to 450 donors, the cumulative frequency of public TCR beta family members distinguished carriers of CMV infection plus the relevant HLA type. The ex vivo response was dominated by HLA-C-restricted CMV-specific TCR beta clonotypes, which also provided the single most frequent clonotype in two of eight donors.

From its cysteine to its phenylalanine, the CDR3 spans 16 amino acids. Kept here is only the CDR3 DNA, which spans 48 bases and is read in frame from base 1. The germline V gene supplies CDR1 MDHEN and CDR2 SYDVKM. Sequenced on an Illumina HiSeq 1500. TCRdb reprocessed the public reads (quality trimming at Q25 with fastp, clone calling with MiXCR) and kept in-frame beta chains. Each CDR3 protein gets just one entry, which takes the most common genes and DNA from the rows behind it. This sample comprises around 450,000 distinct CDR3 sequences, about 33% of them detected only once. The ten top clones hold roughly 13% of the sample.

The material sequenced was PBMCs. The TCR was taken from a human donor in good health (CMV status not recorded). Some clones in this sample may be carry-over from other donors' samples. The chain is assembled from TRBV28 and TRBJ2-5; the junction holds 7 bases that match TRBD2. The CDR3 corresponds to CASGLWAGVPGETKYF. The DNA reads as follows: TGTGCCAGCGGTTTATGGGCGGGGGTGCCGGGAGAGACCAAGTACTTC. With the portions outside the CDR3 filled from the reference TRBV28 and TRBJ2-5 genes, the complete variable region becomes DVKVTQSSRYLVKRTGEKVFLECVQDMDHENMFWYRQDPGLGLRLIYFSYDVKMKEKGDIPEGYSVSREKKERFSLILESASTNQTSMYLCASGLWAGVPGETKYFGPGTRLLVL.